The T cell receptor beta chain under discussion was sequenced for a study of blood T cells in healthy people across ages. Germline CDR1 reads DFQATT; CDR2 reads SNEGSKA (reference sequence). J gave up 11 bases and V 1 base, and 4 bases lay outside the gene matches. CDR3 length equals 13 residues. With a J-beta primer mix and a sample-barcoded 5' primer, a second PCR ran about 7 to 12 cycles. One entry per CDR3 protein, called by TCRdb with MiXCR from the 5' RACE reads. The sample yields more than 650,000 distinct CDR3 sequences, about 55% seen once. This receptor was identified in a man aged 80 or over in good health. The chain carries TRBV20-1 and TRBJ2-5; 13 positions match TRBD2. Sequenced input: blood. The CDR3 DNA sequence: TGCAGTGCTAGAGTACTAGCGGGAGGGGAGCAGTACTTC. Its protein is CSARVLAGGEQYF.